The clone carrying this T cell receptor (beta chain) was counted only a few times. Its cognate antigen is unknown. Through a sample-barcoded 5' primer and a J-beta primer mix, a second PCR was run for roughly 6 to 11 cycles. Via MiXCR, TCRdb re-called the 5' RACE reads, giving one row per CDR3 protein. The table shows around 800,000 distinct CDR3 sequences, with roughly 25% occurring only once. The data are from a study of blood T cells in healthy people across ages. V lost 0 bases, J lost 4 bases, and 7 bases stayed unmatched. This CDR3 has 17 amino acids. Per the germline V gene, CDR1 is SGHTA and CDR2 is FQGTGA. At least 6.5 million PBMCs were isolated per sample. Findings and limits, study-wide: Strong correlation existed between TCR beta diversity and naive T cell percentage.

This sample also belongs to another study, concerning T cells of mothers and their children.

Sequencing used blood. This receptor was taken from a boy between 10 and 17 years old in good health. The chain carries TRBV7-3 and TRBJ2-1; 9 positions match TRBD1. Here the CDR3 reads CASSLTGRTGAYNEQFF. The CDR3 bases are TGTGCCAGCAGCTTAACAGGTCGGACAGGGGCGTACAATGAGCAGTTCTTC.